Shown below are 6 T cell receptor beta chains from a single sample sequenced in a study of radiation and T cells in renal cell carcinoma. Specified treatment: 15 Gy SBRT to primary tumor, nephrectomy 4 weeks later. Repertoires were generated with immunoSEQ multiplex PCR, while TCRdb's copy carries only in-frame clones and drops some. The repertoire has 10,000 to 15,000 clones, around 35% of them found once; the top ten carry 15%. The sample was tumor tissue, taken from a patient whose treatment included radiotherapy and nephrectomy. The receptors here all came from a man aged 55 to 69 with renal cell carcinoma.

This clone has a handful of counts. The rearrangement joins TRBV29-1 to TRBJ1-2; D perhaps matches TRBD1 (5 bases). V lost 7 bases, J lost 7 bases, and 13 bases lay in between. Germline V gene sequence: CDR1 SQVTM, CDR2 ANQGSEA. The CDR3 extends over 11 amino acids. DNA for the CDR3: TGCAGCGGGACCGCAGGGTTTGGCTACACCTTC. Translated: CSGTAGFGYTF. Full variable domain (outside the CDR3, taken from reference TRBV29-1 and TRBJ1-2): SAVISQKPSRDICQRGTSLTIQCQVDSQVTMMFWYRQQPGQSLTLIATANQGSEATYESGFVIDKFPISRPNLTFSTLTVSNMSPEDSSIYLCSGTAGFGYTFGSGTRLTVV.

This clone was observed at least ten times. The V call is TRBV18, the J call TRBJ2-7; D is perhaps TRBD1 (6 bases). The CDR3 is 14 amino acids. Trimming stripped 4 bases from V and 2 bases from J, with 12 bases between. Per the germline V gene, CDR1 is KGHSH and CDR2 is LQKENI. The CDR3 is CASSQQGRPYEQYV. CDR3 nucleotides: TGTGCCAGCTCACAACAGGGTCGGCCCTACGAGCAGTACGTC.

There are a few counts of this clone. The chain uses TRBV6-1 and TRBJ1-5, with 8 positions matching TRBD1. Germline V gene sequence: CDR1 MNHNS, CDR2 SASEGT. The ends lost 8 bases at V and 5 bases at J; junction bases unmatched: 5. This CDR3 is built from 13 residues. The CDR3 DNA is TGTGCCAGCCGAGAACAGGGGGATCAGCCCCAGCATTTT. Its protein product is CASREQGDQPQHF.

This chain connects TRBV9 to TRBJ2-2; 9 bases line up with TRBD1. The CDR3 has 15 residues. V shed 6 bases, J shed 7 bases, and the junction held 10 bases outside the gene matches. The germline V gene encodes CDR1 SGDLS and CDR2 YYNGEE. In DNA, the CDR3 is TGTGCCAGCAATCCCACAGGGGGCGCAAACGGGGAGCTGTTTTTT. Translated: CASNPTGGANGELFF.

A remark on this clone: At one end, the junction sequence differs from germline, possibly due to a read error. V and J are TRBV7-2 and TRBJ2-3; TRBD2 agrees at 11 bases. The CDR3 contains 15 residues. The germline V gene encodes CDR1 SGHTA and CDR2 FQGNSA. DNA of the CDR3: TGTGCCAGCAGCCTAGCGGGAGGCCGAAGGGATACGCAGTATTTT. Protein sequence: CASSLAGGRRDTQYF.

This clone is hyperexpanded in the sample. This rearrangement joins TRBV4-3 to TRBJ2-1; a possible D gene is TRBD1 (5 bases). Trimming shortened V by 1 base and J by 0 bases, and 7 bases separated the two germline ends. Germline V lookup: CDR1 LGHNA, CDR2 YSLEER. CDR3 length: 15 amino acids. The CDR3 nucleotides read TGCGCCAGCAGCCAAGGTAGGGGCTCCTACAATGAGCAGTTCTTC. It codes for CASSQGRGSYNEQFF.